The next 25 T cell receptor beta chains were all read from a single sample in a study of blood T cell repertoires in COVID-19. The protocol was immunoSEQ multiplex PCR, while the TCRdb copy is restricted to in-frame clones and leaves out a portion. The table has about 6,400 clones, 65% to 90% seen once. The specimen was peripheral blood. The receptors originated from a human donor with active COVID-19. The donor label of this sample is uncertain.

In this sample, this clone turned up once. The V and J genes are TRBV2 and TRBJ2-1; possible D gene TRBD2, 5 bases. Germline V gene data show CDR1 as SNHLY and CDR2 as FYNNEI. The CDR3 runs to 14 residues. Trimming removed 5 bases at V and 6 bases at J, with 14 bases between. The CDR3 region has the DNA TGTGCCAGCAGTTCACGAATTACTAGCAATGAGCAGTTCTTC. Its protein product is CASSSRITSNEQFF.

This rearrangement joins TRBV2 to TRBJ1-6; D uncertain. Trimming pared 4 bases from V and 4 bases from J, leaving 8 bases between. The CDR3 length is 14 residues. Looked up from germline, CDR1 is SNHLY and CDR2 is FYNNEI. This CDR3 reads CASSVVSYNSPLHF. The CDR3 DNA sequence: TGTGCCAGCAGTGTTGTCAGTTATAATTCACCCCTCCACTTT. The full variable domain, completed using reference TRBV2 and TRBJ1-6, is EPEVTQTPSHQVTQMGQEVILRCVPISNHLYFYWYRQILGQKVEFLVSFYNNEISEKSEIFDDQFSVERPDGSNFTLKIRSTKLEDSAMYFCASSVVSYNSPLHFGNGTRLTVT.

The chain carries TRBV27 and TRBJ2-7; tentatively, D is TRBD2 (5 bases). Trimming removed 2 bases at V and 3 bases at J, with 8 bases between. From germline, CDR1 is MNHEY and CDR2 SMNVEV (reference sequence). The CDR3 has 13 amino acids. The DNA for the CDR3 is TGTGCCAGCAGTTTAATCGGAGGCTACGAGCAGTACTTC. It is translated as CASSLIGGYEQYF.

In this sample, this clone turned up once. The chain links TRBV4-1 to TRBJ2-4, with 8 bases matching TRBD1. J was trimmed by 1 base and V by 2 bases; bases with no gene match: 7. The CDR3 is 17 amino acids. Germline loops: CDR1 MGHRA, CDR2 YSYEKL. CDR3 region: CASSQTRQGAAKNIQYF. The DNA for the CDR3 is TGCGCCAGCAGCCAAACCCGGCAGGGGGCGGCCAAAAACATTCAGTACTTC.

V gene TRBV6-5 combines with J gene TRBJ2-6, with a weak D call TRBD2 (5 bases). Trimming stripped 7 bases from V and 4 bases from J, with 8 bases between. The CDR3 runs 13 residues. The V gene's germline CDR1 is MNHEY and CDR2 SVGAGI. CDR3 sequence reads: CASTRAGANVLTF. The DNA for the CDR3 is TGTGCCAGCACGAGGGCCGGGGCCAACGTCCTGACTTTC.

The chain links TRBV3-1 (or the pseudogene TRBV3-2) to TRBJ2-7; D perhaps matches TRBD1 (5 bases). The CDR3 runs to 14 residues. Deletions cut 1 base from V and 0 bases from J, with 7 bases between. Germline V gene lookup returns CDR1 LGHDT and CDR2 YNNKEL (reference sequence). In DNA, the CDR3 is TGTGCCAGCAGCCAAGGGACACTCTCCTACGAGCAGTACTTC. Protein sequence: CASSQGTLSYEQYF.

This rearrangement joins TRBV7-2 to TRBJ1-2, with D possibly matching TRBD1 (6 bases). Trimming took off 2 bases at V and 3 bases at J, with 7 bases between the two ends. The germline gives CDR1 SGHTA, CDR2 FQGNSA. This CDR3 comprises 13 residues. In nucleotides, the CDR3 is TGTGCCAGCAGCTTAAACAGGGACTATGGCTACACCTTC. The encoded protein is CASSLNRDYGYTF.

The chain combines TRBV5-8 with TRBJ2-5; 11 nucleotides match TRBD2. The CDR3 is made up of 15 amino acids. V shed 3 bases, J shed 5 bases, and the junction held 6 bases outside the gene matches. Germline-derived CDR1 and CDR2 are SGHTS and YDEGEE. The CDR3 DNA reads TGTGCCAGCAGCTCGTGGACTAGCGGGCGGGAGACCCAGTACTTC. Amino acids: CASSSWTSGRETQYF.

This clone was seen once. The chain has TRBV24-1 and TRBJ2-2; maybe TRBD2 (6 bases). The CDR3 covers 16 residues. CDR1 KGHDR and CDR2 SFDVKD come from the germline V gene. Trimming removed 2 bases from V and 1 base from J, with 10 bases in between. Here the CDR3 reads CATSDWRLGNTGELFF. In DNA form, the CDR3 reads TGTGCCACCAGTGATTGGCGACTAGGGAACACCGGGGAGCTGTTTTTT.

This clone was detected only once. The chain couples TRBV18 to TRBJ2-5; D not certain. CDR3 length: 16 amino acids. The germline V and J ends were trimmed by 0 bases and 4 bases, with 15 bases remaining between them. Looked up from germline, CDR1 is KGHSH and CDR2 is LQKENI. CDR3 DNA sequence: TGTGCCAGCTCACCACCCCCATGCAGGTACGTAGAGACCCAGTACTTC. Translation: CASSPPPCRYVETQYF.

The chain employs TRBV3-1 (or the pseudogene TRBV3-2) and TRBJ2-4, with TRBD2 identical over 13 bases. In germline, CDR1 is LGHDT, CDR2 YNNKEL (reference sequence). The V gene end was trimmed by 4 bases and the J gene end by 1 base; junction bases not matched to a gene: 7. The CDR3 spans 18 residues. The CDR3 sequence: CASSPTSGGAGAKNIQYF. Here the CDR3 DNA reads TGTGCCAGCAGCCCAACTAGCGGGGGGGCTGGGGCCAAAAACATTCAGTACTTC.

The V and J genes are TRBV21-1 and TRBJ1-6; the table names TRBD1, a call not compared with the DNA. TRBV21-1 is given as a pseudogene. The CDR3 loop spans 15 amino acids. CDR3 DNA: TGTGCCAGCAGCATTGAGACAGGGGGGCTGGCACCCCTCCACTTT. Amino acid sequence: CASSIETGGLAPLHF.

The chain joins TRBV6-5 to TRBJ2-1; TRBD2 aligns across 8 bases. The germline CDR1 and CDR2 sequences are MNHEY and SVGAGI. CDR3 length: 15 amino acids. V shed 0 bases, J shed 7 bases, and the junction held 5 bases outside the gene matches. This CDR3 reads CASSYSGLGFNEQFF. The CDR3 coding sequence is TGTGCCAGCAGTTACTCGGGACTAGGGTTTAATGAGCAGTTCTTC.

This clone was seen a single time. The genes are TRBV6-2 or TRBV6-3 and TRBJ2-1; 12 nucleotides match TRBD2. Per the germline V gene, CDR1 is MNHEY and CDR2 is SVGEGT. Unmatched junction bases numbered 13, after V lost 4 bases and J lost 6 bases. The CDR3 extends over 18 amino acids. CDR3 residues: CASSFVTSSGGGRNEQFF. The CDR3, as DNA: TGTGCCAGCAGTTTCGTCACCTCTAGCGGGGGGGGACGCAATGAGCAGTTCTTC.

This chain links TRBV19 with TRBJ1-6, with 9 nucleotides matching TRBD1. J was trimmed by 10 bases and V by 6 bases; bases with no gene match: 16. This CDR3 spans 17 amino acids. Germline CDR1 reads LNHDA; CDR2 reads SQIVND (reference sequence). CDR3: CASSRATGGFRGSPLHF. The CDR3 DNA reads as TGTGCCAGTAGCAGGGCGACAGGGGGATTTCGTGGGTCACCCCTCCACTTT.

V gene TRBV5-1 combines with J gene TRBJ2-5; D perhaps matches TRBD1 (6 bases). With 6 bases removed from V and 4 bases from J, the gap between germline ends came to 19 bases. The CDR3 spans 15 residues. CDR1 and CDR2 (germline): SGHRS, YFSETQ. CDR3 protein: CASKGGDTAGETQYF. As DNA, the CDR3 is TGCGCCAGCAAGGGTGGGGACACGGCGGGAGAGACCCAGTACTTC.

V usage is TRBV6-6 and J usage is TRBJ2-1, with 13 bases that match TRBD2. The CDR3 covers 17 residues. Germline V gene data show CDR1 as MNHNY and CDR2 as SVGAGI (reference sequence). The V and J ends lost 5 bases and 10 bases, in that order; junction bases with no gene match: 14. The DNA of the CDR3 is TGTGCCAGCAGTCCCCAGACTAGCGGGAGGATTACAGGAGAGCAGTTCTTC. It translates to CASSPQTSGRITGEQFF.

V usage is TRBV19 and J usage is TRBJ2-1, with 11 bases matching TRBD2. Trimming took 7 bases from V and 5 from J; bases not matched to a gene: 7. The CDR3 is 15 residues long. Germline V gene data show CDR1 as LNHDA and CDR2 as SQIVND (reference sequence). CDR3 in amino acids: CASTPLAGDDNEQFF. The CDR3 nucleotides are TGTGCCAGTACCCCACTAGCGGGGGATGACAATGAGCAGTTCTTC.

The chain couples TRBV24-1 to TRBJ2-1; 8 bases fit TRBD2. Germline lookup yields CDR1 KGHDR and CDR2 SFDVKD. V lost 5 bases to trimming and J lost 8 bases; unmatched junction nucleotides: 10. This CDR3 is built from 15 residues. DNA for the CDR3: TGTGCCACCAGTGCTATGAGGAGCGGGAGTGATGAGCAGTTCTTC. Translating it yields CATSAMRSGSDEQFF.

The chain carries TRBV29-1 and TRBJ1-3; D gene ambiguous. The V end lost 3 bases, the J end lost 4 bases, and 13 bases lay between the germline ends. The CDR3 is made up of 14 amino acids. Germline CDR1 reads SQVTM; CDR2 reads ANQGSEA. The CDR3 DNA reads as TGCAGCGTTGAGCCGCCAGCGGAAGGAAACACCATATATTTT. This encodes CSVEPPAEGNTIYF.

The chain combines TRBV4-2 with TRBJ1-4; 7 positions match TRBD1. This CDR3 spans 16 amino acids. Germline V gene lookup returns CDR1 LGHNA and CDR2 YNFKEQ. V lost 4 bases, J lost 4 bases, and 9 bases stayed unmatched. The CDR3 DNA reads TGTGCCAGCAGCCGGGTCGGGTCAGGGGGTAATGAAAAACTGTTTTTT. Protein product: CASSRVGSGGNEKLFF.

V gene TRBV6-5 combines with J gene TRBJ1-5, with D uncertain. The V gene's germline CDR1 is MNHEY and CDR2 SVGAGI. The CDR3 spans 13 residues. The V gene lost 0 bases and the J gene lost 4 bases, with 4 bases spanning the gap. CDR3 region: CASSYSYNQPQHF. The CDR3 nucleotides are TGTGCCAGCAGTTACTCTTATAATCAGCCCCAGCATTTT.

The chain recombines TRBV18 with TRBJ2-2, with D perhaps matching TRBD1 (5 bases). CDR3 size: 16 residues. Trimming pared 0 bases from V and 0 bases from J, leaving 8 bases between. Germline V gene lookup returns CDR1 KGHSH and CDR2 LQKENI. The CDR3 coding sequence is TGTGCCAGCTCACCACCGACAGTCGCGAACACCGGGGAGCTGTTTTTT. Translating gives CASSPPTVANTGELFF.

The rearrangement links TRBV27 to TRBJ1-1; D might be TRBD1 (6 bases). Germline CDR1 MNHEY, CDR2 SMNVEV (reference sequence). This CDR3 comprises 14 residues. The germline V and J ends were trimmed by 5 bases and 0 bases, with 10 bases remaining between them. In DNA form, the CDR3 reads TGTGCCAGCAGTCTACAGGGCATGAACACTGAAGCTTTCTTT. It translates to CASSLQGMNTEAFF.

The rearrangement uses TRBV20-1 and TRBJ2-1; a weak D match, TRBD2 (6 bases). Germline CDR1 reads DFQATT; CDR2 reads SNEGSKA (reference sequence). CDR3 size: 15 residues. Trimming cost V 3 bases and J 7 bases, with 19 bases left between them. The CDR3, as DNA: TGCAGTGCTAGTTTCCCGCGGGATAATAGTAATGAGCAGTTCTTC. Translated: CSASFPRDNSNEQFF.